This TCR beta chain was sequenced for a study of OX40 agonist ivuxolimab in advanced cancers. At the level of the study: Two cutaneous melanoma patients and one hepatocellular carcinoma patient, three in all, had partial responses.

Regarding the study as a whole: With doses of 0.1 to 3.0 mg/kg, CD4+ and CD8+ blood T cells had undergone clonal expansion by week 6.

Of note for this clone: Its antigen is unidentified.

Sequenced by immunoSEQ multiplex PCR; TCRdb stores in-frame clones only, minus some. The data contain 30,000 or so clones, about nine tenths of them singletons. CDR1 is SGHNT and CDR2 is YENEEA in the germline V gene. The CDR3 contains 18 residues. V was pared by 5 bases and J by 1 base, with 11 bases of the junction left unmatched. The source was CD4+ or CD8+ T cells sorted from blood, collected in a trial of the OX40 agonist ivuxolimab. This TCR was sampled from an adult with an advanced solid tumor such as melanoma, head and neck, liver or kidney cancer. The chain has TRBV11-3 and TRBJ2-2; TRBD2 matches at 9 bases. The CDR3 loop is CASSAPPVLAGNTGELFF. CDR3 DNA: TGTGCCAGCAGCGCCCCCCCTGTACTAGCGGGGAACACCGGGGAGCTGTTTTTT. Based on the CDR3 plus reference TRBV11-3 and TRBJ2-2, the full variable domain is EAGVVQSPRYKIIEKKQPVAFWCNPISGHNTLYWYLQNLGQGPELLIRYENEEAVDDSQLPKDRFSAERLKGVDSTLKIQPAELGDSAVYLCASSAPPVLAGNTGELFFGEGSRLTVL.